This passage covers 29 T cell receptor beta chains from one sample sequenced in a study of cytotoxic CD8 clonotypes in ibrutinib-treated CLL. Data came from immunoSEQ multiplex PCR; TCRdb stores just in-frame clones and leaves some out. Of hundreds of thousands of clones in the sample, 70% to 80% were seen once. Sample: PBMCs, taken before ibrutinib treatment. These receptors were taken from a human donor with chronic lymphocytic leukemia.

The rearrangement uses TRBV29-1 and TRBJ2-7, with D maybe TRBD2 (7 bases). Germline CDR1 SQVTM, CDR2 ANQGSEA. Trimming left V 0 bases short and J 3 bases short, with 15 bases between. The CDR3 spans 15 residues. The chain's CDR3 is CSVEERGGGLYEQYF. The CDR3 nucleotides are TGCAGCGTTGAAGAGAGGGGGGGCGGTCTCTACGAGCAGTACTTC.

The chain combines TRBV4-3 with TRBJ2-7, with 9 bases aligning to TRBD2. CDR3 length: 15 amino acids. V lost 4 bases to trimming and J lost 2 bases; unmatched junction nucleotides: 6. Germline assignment: CDR1 LGHNA and CDR2 YSLEER. In DNA form, the CDR3 reads TGCGCCAGCAGCCGAGAGCGGGAGGCTGCCTACGAGCAGTACTTC. Translated: CASSREREAAYEQYF.

Written as DNA, the CDR3 is TGCGCCAGCAGCTTACAGGGGGCGCTGTCTAATGAAAAACTGTTTTTT. It codes for CASSLQGALSNEKLFF. The J gene is TRBJ1-4, the V gene TRBV5-1; 9 bases match TRBD1. V trimming: 2 bases; J trimming: 3 bases; junction bases outside the gene matches: 5. CDR3 length equals 16 residues. Germline lookup yields CDR1 SGHRS and CDR2 YFSETQ.

V usage is TRBV7-2 and J usage is TRBJ2-3, with no clear D. Germline V CDR1 and CDR2: SGHTA, FQGNSA. The CDR3 has 12 residues. The ends were cut back, 5 bases at V and 2 bases at J, with 5 bases in the middle. CDR3 amino acids: CASSQNTDTQYF. CDR3 coding DNA: TGTGCCAGCAGCCAGAACACAGATACGCAGTATTTT. The whole variable domain, remainder taken from reference TRBV7-2 and TRBJ2-3, is GAGVSQSPSNKVTEKGKDVELRCDPISGHTALYWYRQSLGQGLEFLIYFQGNSAPDKSGLPSDRFSAERTGGSVSTLTIQRTQQEDSAVYLCASSQNTDTQYFGPGTRLTVL.

This rearrangement joins TRBV4-3 to TRBJ2-2; D gene ambiguous. Germline V gene data show CDR1 as LGHNA and CDR2 as YSLEER. This CDR3 comprises 15 residues. Trimming shortened V by 1 base and J by 1 base, and 7 bases separated the two germline ends. CDR3 region: CASSQVVKNTGELFF. For the CDR3, the DNA is TGCGCCAGCAGCCAAGTTGTGAAGAACACCGGGGAGCTGTTTTTT.

This clone is a singleton in its sample. The CDR3 protein is CASSESGLLSYNEQFF. The CDR3 nucleotides read TGTGCCAGCAGCGAGTCGGGACTACTCTCCTACAATGAGCAGTTCTTC. V and J are TRBV5-5 and TRBJ2-1, with 7 bases identical to TRBD2. The junction had 7 bases not matched to a gene; V was cut back by 4 bases and J by 0 bases. Germline V CDR1 and CDR2: SGHKS, YYEKEE (reference sequence). The CDR3 totals 16 residues.

This chain joins TRBV7-9 and TRBJ1-1, with a possible D match to TRBD1 (6 bases). Trimming took 4 bases from V and 4 from J, leaving 16 bases between them. Looked up from germline, CDR1 is SEHNR and CDR2 is FQNEAQ (reference sequence). The CDR3 contains 15 residues. CDR3 protein: CASSSLRRTATEAFF. The CDR3 DNA is TGTGCCAGCAGCTCCCTAAGACGGACAGCCACTGAAGCTTTCTTT.

The chain combines TRBV5-5 with TRBJ2-3, with D perhaps matching TRBD1 or TRBD2 (5 bases each). The V gene lost 1 base and the J gene lost 3 bases, with 15 bases spanning the gap. Germline loops: CDR1 SGHKS, CDR2 YYEKEE (reference sequence). This CDR3 comprises 16 residues. The CDR3 loop is CASSLQPGQRTDTQYF. CDR3 DNA sequence: TGTGCCAGCAGCTTGCAGCCGGGGCAAAGGACAGATACGCAGTATTTT.

The rearrangement joins TRBV10-3 to TRBJ1-4; D might be TRBD1 (6 bases). Germline CDR1 ENHRY, CDR2 SYGVKD. V lost 2 bases, J lost 8 bases, and 9 bases lay in between. The CDR3 totals 13 residues. The CDR3 protein is CAISENRVEKLFF. CDR3 nucleotide sequence: TGTGCCATCAGTGAGAACAGGGTCGAAAAACTGTTTTTT.

This chain links TRBV27 with TRBJ1-1; 8 bases align to TRBD1. The J segment lost 3 bases and the V segment lost 5 bases, leaving 8 bases of the junction unmatched. This CDR3 spans 15 amino acids. Germline V gene data show CDR1 as MNHEY and CDR2 as SMNVEV (reference sequence). The CDR3 here is CASSPRGHRDTEAFF. The CDR3 coding sequence is TGTGCCAGCAGTCCCAGGGGGCACCGGGACACTGAAGCTTTCTTT.

This chain joins TRBV13 and TRBJ2-7, with D possibly matching TRBD2 (5 bases). Germline V gene lookup returns CDR1 PRHDT and CDR2 FYEKMQ (reference sequence). The CDR3 contains 14 residues. V was cut by 4 bases and J by 4 bases, with 14 bases left in between. The CDR3 region is CASSSRGSEYEQYF. CDR3 DNA sequence: TGTGCCAGCAGCTCTCGCGGGTCCGAATACGAGCAGTACTTC.

This sequence joins TRBV5-1 and TRBJ2-1, with a possible D match to TRBD2 (5 bases). CDR3 size: 14 residues. The ends were cut back, 5 bases at V and 2 bases at J, with 11 bases in the middle. Looked up from germline, CDR1 is SGHRS and CDR2 is YFSETQ. DNA of the CDR3: TGCGCCAGCAGAGGACTCAGTACCTACAATGAGCAGTTCTTC. Its translation is CASRGLSTYNEQFF.

This clone was found a few times. The chain is built from TRBV10-2 and TRBJ2-1, with 10 bases fitting TRBD1. Trimming at V came to 5 bases and at J to 5 bases, leaving 3 bases not matched to a gene. CDR3 size: 14 residues. Germline V lookup: CDR1 WSHSY, CDR2 SAAADI. CDR3 amino acids: CASSPTGGHNEQFF. The CDR3 DNA follows: TGCGCCAGCAGTCCGACAGGGGGCCACAATGAGCAGTTCTTC.

V and J are TRBV27 and TRBJ1-2, with D unresolved. Trimming cost V 5 bases and J 3 bases, with 10 bases left between them. The CDR3 is 13 residues long. The germline V gene encodes CDR1 MNHEY and CDR2 SMNVEV (reference sequence). CDR3 amino acids: CASSDGVDYGYTF. CDR3 in DNA: TGTGCCAGCAGTGACGGGGTTGACTATGGCTACACCTTC.

V usage is TRBV7-8 and J usage is TRBJ1-2, with D perhaps TRBD1 (6 bases). CDR3 length: 13 residues. Trimming pared 4 bases from V and 6 bases from J, leaving 12 bases between. The V gene's germline CDR1 is SGHVS and CDR2 FQNEAQ. CDR3 sequence (DNA): TGTGCCAGCAGCTCAACGGGGGGCCATGGCTACACCTTC. Protein: CASSSTGGHGYTF.

The rearrangement links TRBV7-8 to TRBJ2-2, with D unresolved. Germline V gives CDR1 SGHVS, CDR2 FQNEAQ. This CDR3 spans 14 amino acids. The V end was cut by 2 bases, the J end by 1 base, with 5 bases between. The CDR3: CASSLSKNTGELFF. The DNA for the CDR3 is TGTGCCAGCAGCTTAAGCAAGAACACCGGGGAGCTGTTTTTT.

CDR3 sequence (DNA): TGTGCCTCCAACGGGGGCGTGAACACTGAAGCTTTCTTT. Its protein is CASNGGVNTEAFF. The chain couples TRBV28 to TRBJ1-1, with D tentatively TRBD1 (6 bases). CDR3 length: 13 amino acids. The V end was cut by 11 bases, the J end by 0 bases, with 13 bases between. CDR1 MDHEN and CDR2 SYDVKM come from the germline V gene.

The chain employs TRBV25-1 and TRBJ2-1, with 9 positions matching TRBD2. CDR1 is MGHDK and CDR2 is SYGVNS in the germline V gene. After removal of 3 bases from V and 4 bases from J, the junction contained 13 bases not matched to a gene. CDR3 size: 18 residues. Here the CDR3 DNA reads TGTGCCAGCAGTGACCATCGGGCTAGCGGGATCTGGTACAATGAGCAGTTCTTC. It specifies CASSDHRASGIWYNEQFF.

The chain is built from TRBV7-9 and TRBJ2-3; 9 bases fit TRBD2. CDR1 SEHNR and CDR2 FQNEAQ come from the germline V gene (reference sequence). CDR3 size: 17 residues. V was pared by 5 bases and J by 6 bases, with 15 bases of the junction left unmatched. The CDR3 DNA follows: TGTGCCAGCAGCCCGTATAATAGCGGGAGCCGTTTTGATACGCAGTATTTT. Protein: CASSPYNSGSRFDTQYF.

The rearrangement joins TRBV19 to TRBJ2-1, with 14 positions matching TRBD2. Germline V gene data show CDR1 as LNHDA and CDR2 as SQIVND (reference sequence). The CDR3 consists of 18 residues. The V and J ends lost 4 bases and 4 bases, in that order; junction bases with no gene match: 9. The CDR3 loop is CASSNGGLAGEIYNEQFF. The DNA of the CDR3 is TGTGCCAGTAGTAACGGGGGACTAGCGGGAGAGATATACAATGAGCAGTTCTTC. Using reference TRBV19 and TRBJ2-1 for the parts outside the CDR3, the full variable domain is DGGITQSPKYLFRKEGQNVTLSCEQNLNHDAMYWYRQDPGQGLRLIYYSQIVNDFQKGDIAEGYSVSREKKESFPLTVTSAQKNPTAFYLCASSNGGLAGEIYNEQFFGPGTRLTVL.

The genes are TRBV27 and TRBJ1-4, with a possible D match to TRBD1 (6 bases). Germline CDR1 is MNHEY and CDR2 is SMNVEV (reference sequence). The length of the CDR3 is 14 residues. V was cut by 0 bases and J by 8 bases, with 10 bases left in between. The CDR3 nucleotides are TGTGCCAGCAGTTTATCCCCAGGACAGGAAAAACTGTTTTTT. This translates into CASSLSPGQEKLFF.

V is TRBV7-3 and J is TRBJ2-1; 8 nucleotides line up with TRBD1. J was trimmed by 7 bases and V by 5 bases; bases with no gene match: 7. Germline V CDR1 and CDR2: SGHTA, FQGTGA. The CDR3 is 14 amino acids. The CDR3 sequence: CASSITGGLNEQFF. The CDR3 coding sequence is TGTGCCAGCAGCATTACAGGGGGTCTGAATGAGCAGTTCTTC. The whole variable domain, remainder taken from reference TRBV7-3 and TRBJ2-1, is GAGVSQTPSNKVTEKGKYVELRCDPISGHTALYWYRQSLGQGPEFLIYFQGTGAADDSGLPNDRFFAVRPEGSVSTLKIQRTERGDSAVYLCASSITGGLNEQFFGPGTRLTVL.

J is TRBJ1-1 and V is TRBV19; a weak D match, TRBD1 (5 bases). The germline gives CDR1 LNHDA, CDR2 SQIVND (reference sequence). V was shortened by 3 bases and J by 2 bases, with 13 bases between the two germline ends. The CDR3 is 15 amino acids. The DNA of the CDR3 is TGTGCCAGTAGTATCCCCGGCAGGACAAACACTGAAGCTTTCTTT. Protein sequence: CASSIPGRTNTEAFF.

This chain joins TRBV7-3 and TRBJ2-1; D is perhaps TRBD2 (5 bases). The CDR3 spans 13 residues. The germline gives CDR1 SGHTA, CDR2 FQGTGA. V lost 0 bases and J lost 9, with 9 bases in between. CDR3 residues: CASSLTSAGEQFF. CDR3 nucleotide sequence: TGTGCCAGCAGCTTAACTAGCGCGGGTGAGCAGTTCTTC.

This clone was counted between two and nine times. The chain is built from TRBV19 and TRBJ1-2; D not certain. The CDR3 has 13 amino acids. Germline values: CDR1 LNHDA, CDR2 SQIVND (reference sequence). Trimming stripped 3 bases from V and 7 bases from J, with 12 bases between. Written as DNA, the CDR3 is TGTGCCAGTAGTATGGCCACGTTTGGTGGCTACACCTTC. Its protein product is CASSMATFGGYTF.

J is TRBJ2-7 and V is TRBV28, with 7 bases lining up with TRBD1. The CDR3 runs to 16 residues. J was trimmed by 0 bases and V by 5 bases; bases with no gene match: 10. CDR1 and CDR2 from the germline V gene are MDHEN and SYDVKM. CDR3 nucleotide sequence: TGTGCCAGCAGTCTCCACAGGGGCCTCCTCTCCTACGAGCAGTACTTC. As protein: CASSLHRGLLSYEQYF.

The V and J genes are TRBV6-5 and TRBJ2-4, with D possibly TRBD2 on 6 matching bases. The germline V and J ends were trimmed by 6 bases and 6 bases, with 18 bases remaining between them. This CDR3 has 15 residues. The germline gives CDR1 MNHEY, CDR2 SVGAGI. In DNA, the CDR3 is TGTGCCAGCAGAGAAACCTGGGACTCGACAAACATTCAGTACTTC. The encoded protein is CASRETWDSTNIQYF.

This rearrangement joins TRBV9 to TRBJ1-2; 7 bases line up with TRBD1. After removal of 6 bases from V and 3 bases from J, the junction contained 5 bases not matched to a gene. The CDR3 totals 13 residues. The germline gives CDR1 SGDLS, CDR2 YYNGEE. The CDR3 sequence: CASTGTDHYGYTF. The CDR3 nucleotides read TGTGCCAGCACCGGGACAGACCACTATGGCTACACCTTC.

The rearrangement uses TRBV2 and TRBJ2-2, with TRBD2 as a possible D gene (5 bases). The CDR3 runs to 14 residues. Germline loops: CDR1 SNHLY, CDR2 FYNNEI. Trimming removed 4 bases at V and 7 bases at J, with 13 bases between. CDR3 nucleotide sequence: TGTGCCAGCAGTGTAAATAGCGAGGGCGGGGAGCTGTTTTTT. This sequence encodes CASSVNSEGGELFF. Drawing the rest from reference TRBV2 and TRBJ2-2, the complete variable domain is EPEVTQTPSHQVTQMGQEVILRCVPISNHLYFYWYRQILGQKVEFLVSFYNNEISEKSEIFDDQFSVERPDGSNFTLKIRSTKLEDSAMYFCASSVNSEGGELFFGEGSRLTVL.